This TCR beta chain was found in a study of T cells in localized non-small cell lung cancer. The table came from immunoSEQ multiplex PCR; TCRdb's copy has only in-frame clones and leaves some out. This table holds about 75,000 clones, more than 75% found once. Germline V gives CDR1 SGHTA, CDR2 FQGTGA. The CDR3 is 14 amino acids. The ends were cut back, 5 bases at V and 2 bases at J, with 11 bases in the middle. The source was peripheral blood, collected before any cancer treatment. This TCR came from a female donor older than 55 with stage I lung adenocarcinoma. The chain has TRBV7-3 and TRBJ2-3, with D tentatively TRBD2 (5 bases). CDR3 loop: CASSAGLSTDTQYF. Written as DNA, the CDR3 is TGTGCCAGCAGCGCTGGACTTTCCACAGATACGCAGTATTTT.